The rows below give T cell receptor beta chains drawn from one sample of a study of graft-versus-host responses after intestinal transplantation. Generated by immunoSEQ multiplex PCR, the TCRdb table keeps only in-frame clones and is missing some. The sample holds approximately 14,000 clones, 38% seen once. Specimen: alloreactive CD4+ T cells from a mixed lymphocyte reaction culture, collected before intestinal transplant. The receptors were sampled from a human patient who received an intestinal transplant. The CDR3 runs from the conserved cysteine through the conserved F or W. A D gene is named only where the DNA matches it firmly. Clone size appears in some rows only: once, few, many, or a class for an expanded clone.

D gene	J gene	V gene	clone size	CDR3 DNA	CDR3 protein
TRBD1	TRBJ1-3	TRBV7-6	NA	TGTGCCAGCAGCTTAGTAGGGGGCGCGGGAAACACCATATATTTT	CASSLVGGAGNTIYF
NA	TRBJ2-3	TRBV7-2	NA	TGTGCCAGTATGGAGGGAGATACGCAGTATTTT	CASMEGDTQYF
TRBD2	TRBJ2-1	TRBV11-2	NA	TGTGCCAGCAGCTTAGAAATGGCGGGGGGTATTCATGAGCAGTTCTTC	CASSLEMAGGIHEQFF
NA	TRBJ1-1	TRBV28	NA	TGTGCCAGCAGTTTGACAGCGAACACTGAAGCTTTCTTT	CASSLTANTEAFF
TRBD1	TRBJ2-7	TRBV6-5	medium-sized	TGTGCCAGCAGTCACGATACAGGGGGCGGCGAGCAGTACTTC	CASSHDTGGGEQYF
NA	TRBJ2-7	TRBV29-1	once	TGCAGCGTTGAGTCCGCAGGAACGCGCTACGAGCAGTACTTC	CSVESAGTRYEQYF
NA	TRBJ2-2	TRBV29-1	few	TGCAGCGTTGTAGGCAGGGGCACCGGGGAGCTGTTTTTT	CSVVGRGTGELFF
TRBD1	TRBJ2-5	TRBV6-5	few	TGTGCCAGCAGAAAAACAGGGGGCGCGGAGACCCAGTACTTC	CASRKTGGAETQYF
NA	TRBJ1-6	TRBV6-1	NA	TGTGCCAGCAGGCAGGGGACCTATAATTCACCCCTCCACTTT	CASRQGTYNSPLHF
TRBD1	TRBJ2-5	TRBV27	few	TGTGCCAGCAGTTGGGGACAGGGTGGAGAGACCCAGTACTTC	CASSWGQGGETQYF
TRBD1	TRBJ2-1	TRBV7-6	NA	TGTGCCAGCAGCTTAGCTGGGACAGGGGAGTACGAGCAGTTCTTC	CASSLAGTGEYEQFF
NA	TRBJ1-1	TRBV5-1	NA	TGCGCCAGCAGCTTAGCGGGCGGGAACACTGAAGCTTTCTTT	CASSLAGGNTEAFF
TRBD2	TRBJ2-3	TRBV18	NA	TGTGCCAGCTCACAACTAGCGGGGGGGCCTGATACGCAGTATTTT	CASSQLAGGPDTQYF
NA	TRBJ1-1	TRBV5-1	NA	TGCGCCAGCAGCTTGGAGGGGTGGAACACTGAAGCTTTCTTT	CASSLEGWNTEAFF
TRBD2	TRBJ2-7	TRBV11-2	NA	TGTGCCAGCAGCTTAGATCAAGAGCGGGGGTTATACGAGCAGTACTTC	CASSLDQERGLYEQYF
TRBD1	TRBJ1-1	TRBV28	NA	TGTGCCAGCAGTCCCAGGGGGCTAACTGAAGCTTTCTTT	CASSPRGLTEAFF
TRBD1	TRBJ1-1	TRBV4-1	few	TGCGCCAGCAGCCATTCGGCCTCTTACAGGGGGCGCGGGACTGAAGCTTTCTTT	CASSHSASYRGRGTEAFF
TRBD1	TRBJ2-5	TRBV11-2	NA	TGTGCCAGCAGCTTAGTGGCAGGGGGCGAAGAGACCCAGTACTTC	CASSLVAGGEETQYF
NA	TRBJ2-3	TRBV30	NA	TGTGCCTGGAGTTCAGGACTGGGAGCGGATACGCAGTATTTT	CAWSSGLGADTQYF
TRBD1	TRBJ2-5	TRBV7-2	few	TGTGCCAGCAGCTACGACAGGGGGCGAGGAGAGACCCAGTACTTC	CASSYDRGRGETQYF
NA	TRBJ1-1	TRBV30	few	TGTGCCTGGAGAAAAAGGGGTAGCACTGAAGCTTTCTTT	CAWRKRGSTEAFF
TRBD1	TRBJ1-4	TRBV6-1	once	TGTGCCAGCAGTGAACAATGGACAGGGGGCGTGGGAACTAATGAAAAACTGTTTTTT	CASSEQWTGGVGTNEKLFF
NA	TRBJ2-3	TRBV5-1	NA	TGCGCCAGCAGCTTCGGGTTTTTGGAGGCAGATACGCAGTATTTT	CASSFGFLEADTQYF
NA	TRBJ2-1	TRBV7-8	NA	TGTGCCAGCAGCTTAGAGGGGATCTCCTACAATGAGCAGTTCTTC	CASSLEGISYNEQFF
TRBD1	TRBJ1-6	TRBV6-5	NA	TGTGCCAGCAGACAGGGGTTTAATTCACCCCTCCACTTT	CASRQGFNSPLHF
NA	TRBJ1-3	TRBV9	few	TGTGCCAGCAGCCAAAGACAGGCTTCTGGAAACACCATATATTTT	CASSQRQASGNTIYF
NA	TRBJ1-2	TRBV2	NA	TGTGCCAGCAGTGACCAGGGGCGTAACTATGGCTACACCTTC	CASSDQGRNYGYTF
NA	TRBJ2-7	TRBV6-5	once	TGTGCCAGCAGTAACCTCTACGAGCAGTACTTC	CASSNLYEQYF
NA	TRBJ2-5	TRBV19	NA	TGTGCCAGTAGTATCCCTGGGGGCAAGGAGACCCAGTACTTC	CASSIPGGKETQYF
NA	TRBJ1-2	TRBV18	few	TGTGCCAGCTCACCACTTCAACAGTTCTCTAACTATGGCTACACCTTC	CASSPLQQFSNYGYTF
TRBD1	TRBJ1-4	TRBV7-9	NA	TGTGCCAGCAGCTTTTCGACAGGGGTCTACGAAAAACTGTTTTTT	CASSFSTGVYEKLFF
TRBD2	TRBJ2-3	TRBV27	NA	TGTGCCAGCAGTTCCCCATCAGGACTAGCGGGGGTGACTAGCACAGATACGCAGTATTTT	CASSSPSGLAGVTSTDTQYF
TRBD2	TRBJ2-1	TRBV10-3	NA	TGTGCCATCACCCCCGGACTAGCGGGGAACAATGAGCAGTTCTTC	CAITPGLAGNNEQFF
NA	TRBJ2-7	TRBV7-9	NA	TGTGCCAGCAGCCCCGTGGTGGGGGCATCCTACGAGCAGTACTTC	CASSPVVGASYEQYF
NA	TRBJ1-2	TRBV28	NA	TGTGCCAGCAGTCCTCCCGACAGGTTCTATGGCTACGCCTTC	CASSPPDRFYGYAF
NA	TRBJ1-5	TRBV19	NA	TGTGCCAGTAGGACAGTTCTTTATAGCAATCAGCCCCAGCATTTT	CASRTVLYSNQPQHF
NA	TRBJ1-2	TRBV10-1	medium-sized	TGCGCCAGCAGTGATGGGGCCTATGGCTACACCTTC	CASSDGAYGYTF
TRBD2	TRBJ2-1	TRBV7-2	once	TGTGCCAGCAGCTTATTAGCGGGGGCCGGCCATGAGCAGTTCTTC	CASSLLAGAGHEQFF
TRBD1	TRBJ2-1	TRBV18	NA	TGTGCCAGCTCACTCGGGGGACAGGGGATTAATGAGCAGTTCTTC	CASSLGGQGINEQFF
NA	TRBJ1-1	TRBV6-6	few	TGTGCCAGCAGTCGGAGGGAGGGGAGGACTGAAGCTTTCTTT	CASSRREGRTEAFF
TRBD1	TRBJ2-7	TRBV2	NA	TGTGCCAGCAGTGTTCCGGTATCGACAGGGGACTCCTACGAGCAGTACTTC	CASSVPVSTGDSYEQYF
TRBD1	TRBJ1-3	TRBV4-3	NA	TGCGCCAGCAGTCCCGGGACAGGGACTTTAGGAAACACCATATATTTT	CASSPGTGTLGNTIYF
NA	TRBJ1-1	TRBV7-9	NA	TGTGCCAGCAGCTTAACGGGGATTTACACTGAGGCTTTCTTT	CASSLTGIYTEAFF
TRBD1	TRBJ1-2	TRBV30	NA	TGTGCCTGGAGGTCCGGGACAGGGACACCTTACTATGGCTACACCTTC	CAWRSGTGTPYYGYTF
TRBD1	TRBJ2-1	TRBV7-2	NA	TGTGCCAGCAGCGAGACAGGGGGCTCCTACAATGAGCAGTTCTTC	CASSETGGSYNEQFF
TRBD1	TRBJ1-3	TRBV19	NA	TGTGCCAGTAGTATAAGGCGAATTGGGACAGGGGCTGGAAACACCATATATTTT	CASSIRRIGTGAGNTIYF
NA	TRBJ2-7	TRBV7-6	NA	TGTGCCAGCAGCTTAGTAGCTTGGGAGCTCGGATACGAGCAGTACTTC	CASSLVAWELGYEQYF
TRBD1	TRBJ1-5	TRBV18	NA	TGTGCCAGCTCACCCAGACCAGGACAGGTCTCCGATTATAGCAATCAGCCCCAGCATTTT	CASSPRPGQVSDYSNQPQHF
NA	TRBJ1-1	TRBV29-1	NA	TGCAGCGCCCTGGGAGGGACTGAAGCTTTCTTT	CSALGGTEAFF
TRBD2	TRBJ2-7	TRBV7-8	NA	TGTGCCAGCAGCTTAGCTCCAGGGAGGGTCTCCTACGAGCAGTACTTC	CASSLAPGRVSYEQYF
TRBD1	TRBJ2-3	TRBV10-3	NA	TGTGCCATCAGGGACAGGGGCCTCAGCACAGATACGCAGTATTTT	CAIRDRGLSTDTQYF
TRBD2	TRBJ2-5	TRBV11-2	few	TGTGCCAGCAGCTTAGCGGGGGGGTTGGGAGAGACCCAGTACTTC	CASSLAGGLGETQYF